Each of the 25 T cell receptor beta chains below was sequenced from the same sample in a study of human T cells and chemical hapten exposure (dated by TCRdb to about 2021). What this sample's time point label stands for: patch test 2, 6 weeks after DPC sensitization. What the treatment or condition label conveys for this sample: therapeutic diphenylcyclopropenone sensitization with weekly scalp DPC. The protocol used for the library was RACE. The data were produced on a NextSeq 500. TCRdb applied fastp at Q25 and MiXCR to the public reads, then kept only in-frame beta chains. Entries are consolidated by CDR3 protein sequence, retaining the most common genes and DNA. The sample has tens of thousands of distinct CDR3 sequences on record, approximately 9.9% of them singletons. Clones ranked in the top ten supply over 2% of the sample. Sequencing was performed on whole blood, taken in connection with sensitization to the hapten diphenylcyclopropenone (DPC). Every receptor here comes from a man between 35 and 55 years old with alopecia areata. Some clones in this sample may be carry-over from other donors' samples.

There are many counts of this clonotype. V and J are TRBV7-3 and TRBJ1-1, with D uncertain. This CDR3 is built from 13 residues. V was trimmed by 5 bases and J by 1 base, leaving 8 bases between them. The germline V gene encodes CDR1 SGHTA and CDR2 FQGTGA. CDR3 amino acids: CASSQTRNTEAFF. For the CDR3, the DNA is TGTGCCAGCAGCCAAACACGGAACACTGAAGCTTTCTTT.

On this clonotype itself: A single base separates this from a much larger clone, so it may be a read error. The rearrangement joins TRBV14 to TRBJ2-7; 7 nucleotides agree with TRBD1. CDR3 length: 11 residues. The germline gives CDR1 SGHDN, CDR2 FVKESK. CDR3 residues: CASSQTGRQSF. The CDR3 DNA follows: TGTGCCAGCAGCCAGACAGGGCGGCAGTCCTTC.

The chain combines TRBV29-1 with TRBJ2-1; perhaps TRBD1 as D (6 bases). This CDR3 spans 14 amino acids. Germline assignment: CDR1 SQVTM and CDR2 ANQGSEA. Trimming removed 6 bases at V and 0 bases at J, with 12 bases between. For the CDR3, the DNA is TGCAGCGTACCGACAGGTTCCTCCTACAATGAGCAGTTCTTC. Amino acid sequence: CSVPTGSSYNEQFF.

This clonotype was detected many times. J is TRBJ2-3 and V is TRBV28; D is undetermined. Germline loops: CDR1 MDHEN, CDR2 SYDVKM. Trimming took 7 bases from V and 0 from J, leaving 14 bases between them. The length of the CDR3 is 15 residues. Here the CDR3 reads CASMSYGASTDTQYF. DNA for the CDR3: TGTGCCAGCATGTCATACGGAGCTAGCACAGATACGCAGTATTTT.

This clonotype was detected a few times. The chain employs TRBV5-8 and TRBJ2-5; TRBD1 matches at 8 bases. Looked up from germline, CDR1 is SGHTS and CDR2 is YDEGEE. This CDR3 region has 14 residues. With V trimmed by 6 bases and J by 5 bases, 9 bases remained unmatched. This CDR3 reads CASTGQGRTETQYF. The CDR3 nucleotides read TGTGCCAGCACCGGACAGGGTAGAACGGAGACCCAGTACTTC. The variable domain in full, completed from reference TRBV5-8 and TRBJ2-5, reads EAGVTQSPTHLIKTRGQQATLRCSPISGHTSVYWYQQALGLGLQFLLWYDEGEERNRGNFPPRFSGRQFPNYSSELNVNALELEDSALYLCASTGQGRTETQYFGPGTRLLVL.

This clonotype was counted between two and nine times. The rearrangement uses TRBV18 and TRBJ1-5; D remains unclear. CDR3 size: 13 residues. V lost 3 bases, J lost 4 bases, and 7 bases lay in between. Germline assignment: CDR1 KGHSH and CDR2 LQKENI. The CDR3 spells CASSPERNQPQHF. CDR3 coding DNA: TGTGCCAGCTCACCTGAAAGAAATCAGCCCCAGCATTTT.

This clonotype occurred a few times. The chain employs TRBV27 and TRBJ2-4, with D perhaps matching TRBD1 or TRBD2 (5 bases each). The CDR3 runs to 15 residues. The germline gives CDR1 MNHEY, CDR2 SMNVEV (reference sequence). The V end lost 2 bases, the J end lost 9 bases, and 17 bases lay between the germline ends. CDR3: CASSLVGPDIGIQYF. The CDR3 DNA sequence: TGTGCCAGCAGTTTAGTGGGACCGGACATCGGCATTCAGTACTTC.

This clonotype has just a few counts. This rearrangement joins TRBV4-3 to TRBJ2-3; weak D call: TRBD2 (5 bases). This CDR3 has 13 residues. The germline CDR1 and CDR2 sequences are LGHNA and YSLEER. V lost 3 bases, J lost 9 bases, and 13 bases lay in between. CDR3 protein: CASSQGRGRTQYF. The CDR3 nucleotides are TGCGCCAGCAGCCAGGGCCGGGGTAGGACGCAGTATTTT.

V gene TRBV5-4 combines with J gene TRBJ2-3, with 13 positions matching TRBD2. The V gene's germline CDR1 is SGHNT and CDR2 YYREEE (reference sequence). The CDR3 consists of 16 residues. V dropped 4 bases and J dropped 0; count of bases not matched to a gene: 2. This chain's CDR3 is CASSGGLAGSTDTQYF. The DNA of the CDR3 is TGTGCCAGCAGCGGGGGACTAGCGGGAAGCACAGATACGCAGTATTTT.

This clonotype appeared many times. The J gene is TRBJ1-2, the V gene TRBV20-1; 7 nucleotides agree with TRBD1. The germline gives CDR1 DFQATT, CDR2 SNEGSKA (reference sequence). Trimming took 5 bases from V and 8 from J; bases not matched to a gene: 8. The CDR3 consists of 12 residues. The CDR3 sequence is CSARVDRAGYTF. The CDR3 coding sequence is TGCAGTGCTCGGGTTGACAGGGCAGGCTACACCTTC.

The genes are TRBV6-6 and TRBJ2-3; D is uncertain. In germline, CDR1 is MNHNY, CDR2 SVGAGI (reference sequence). V lost 5 bases and J lost 5, with 20 bases in between. This CDR3 comprises 16 residues. This CDR3 is CASSPTGPGSVDTQYF. CDR3 sequence (DNA): TGTGCCAGCAGTCCCACCGGGCCCGGGTCTGTAGATACGCAGTATTTT.

This clonotype has just a few counts. The gene calls are TRBV7-9 and TRBJ2-3; no reliable D call. The germline V gene has CDR1 SEHNR and CDR2 FQNEAQ (reference sequence). The CDR3 length is 11 residues. Trimming shortened V by 9 bases and J by 4 bases, and 8 bases separated the two germline ends. The CDR3 DNA follows: TGTGCCAGTCTCCGGGCAGATACGCAGTATTTT. Translated: CASLRADTQYF.

The chain combines TRBV27 with TRBJ1-1, with D unresolved. Trimming shortened V by 8 bases and J by 5 bases, and 9 bases separated the two germline ends. CDR3 length: 11 residues. The V gene's germline CDR1 is MNHEY and CDR2 SMNVEV (reference sequence). Here the CDR3 reads CASLTGTEAFF. The CDR3 DNA is TGTGCCAGCCTAACTGGGACTGAAGCTTTCTTT.

This clonotype was recorded a few times. The J gene is TRBJ2-1, the V gene TRBV5-1; 7 nucleotides match TRBD2. This CDR3 contains 15 residues. The trim removed 0 bases at V and 8 bases at J, leaving 8 bases unmatched. The germline gives CDR1 SGHRS, CDR2 YFSETQ. The CDR3, as DNA: TGCGCCAGCAGCTTGGATCGACTAGCCCGGGATGAGCAGTTCTTC. This codes for CASSLDRLARDEQFF.

This clonotype was detected a few times. The chain is built from TRBV3-1 and TRBJ1-2; D is undetermined. V was pared by 1 base and J by 7 bases, with 7 bases between. In germline, CDR1 is LGHDT, CDR2 YNNKEL (reference sequence). The CDR3 consists of 12 residues. Here the CDR3 reads CASSQVDAGYTF. The CDR3 DNA follows: TGTGCCAGCAGCCAAGTTGATGCTGGCTACACCTTC.

This clonotype showed up many times. V gene TRBV5-5 combines with J gene TRBJ1-4; 11 nucleotides line up with TRBD1. The germline V gene has CDR1 SGHKS and CDR2 YYEKEE (reference sequence). CDR3 length: 16 amino acids. The V and J ends lost 4 bases and 3 bases, in that order; junction bases with no gene match: 5. CDR3: CASSRRTGGSNEKLFF. The DNA of the CDR3 is TGTGCCAGCAGCAGAAGGACAGGGGGCTCTAATGAAAAACTGTTTTTT.

This chain uses TRBV19 with TRBJ1-5, with D unclear. V lost 3 bases and J lost 5, with 11 bases in between. Germline V gene sequence: CDR1 LNHDA, CDR2 SQIVND (reference sequence). The CDR3 spans 14 residues. CDR3 nucleotide sequence: TGTGCCAGTAGTATTAGTACAGCCGATCAGCCCCAGCATTTT. It specifies CASSISTADQPQHF.

The chain has TRBV19 and TRBJ2-1; 10 bases agree with TRBD2. V dropped 3 bases and J dropped 3; count of bases not matched to a gene: 8. The CDR3 loop spans 17 amino acids. Germline V gene sequence: CDR1 LNHDA, CDR2 SQIVND (reference sequence). The CDR3 DNA reads as TGTGCCAGTAGTATGCCACTCTTAGCGGGGGGCTACAATGAGCAGTTCTTC. Protein sequence: CASSMPLLAGGYNEQFF.

This clonotype has at least ten counts. The chain carries TRBV20-1 and TRBJ2-3; D remains ambiguous. Germline assignment: CDR1 DFQATT and CDR2 SNEGSKA (reference sequence). This CDR3 comprises 12 residues. V lost 4 bases and J lost 0, with 5 bases in between. CDR3 residues: CSATPSTDTQYF. CDR3 DNA: TGCAGTGCTACCCCGAGCACAGATACGCAGTATTTT.

This clonotype was seen many times. The chain uses TRBV4-3 and TRBJ2-3; D is perhaps TRBD2 (5 bases). The germline CDR1 and CDR2 sequences are LGHNA and YSLEER. The CDR3 extends over 16 amino acids. The V end lost 3 bases, the J end lost 0 bases, and 13 bases lay between the germline ends. The chain's CDR3 is CASSQGSAPSTDTQYF. The DNA for the CDR3 is TGCGCCAGCAGCCAGGGTAGCGCCCCTAGCACAGATACGCAGTATTTT.

About this clonotype: The junction shows a germline mismatch at one end, possibly a read error. The V and J genes are TRBV20-1 and TRBJ2-1; TRBD2 aligns across 16 bases. The CDR3 is 17 amino acids. Per the germline V gene, CDR1 is DFQATT and CDR2 is SNEGSKA (reference sequence). The CDR3 nucleotides read TGCAGTGTTAGAGTCCCGGGACTAGCGGGAGGGTATGGTGAGCAGTTCTTC. It yields the protein CSVRVPGLAGGYGEQFF.

The genes are TRBV7-3 and TRBJ2-3, with 7 bases lining up with TRBD2. CDR1 and CDR2 from the germline V gene are SGHTA and FQGTGA. V shed 0 bases, J shed 5 bases, and the junction held 5 bases outside the gene matches. The CDR3 length is 15 residues. Written as DNA, the CDR3 is TGTGCCAGCAGCTTAACGGGGAGGGCCGGAGATACGCAGTATTTT. This encodes CASSLTGRAGDTQYF.

This rearrangement joins TRBV12-3 or TRBV12-4 to TRBJ1-5, with D perhaps matching TRBD1 (6 bases). CDR3 size: 15 residues. V was pared by 3 bases and J by 5 bases, with 14 bases between. The CDR3 loop is CASSFRGGGYQPQHF. The CDR3 nucleotides read TGTGCCAGCAGTTTCCGGGGGGGCGGATATCAGCCCCAGCATTTT.

Many counts were recorded for this clonotype. V gene TRBV6-2 or TRBV6-3 combines with J gene TRBJ1-2, with 7 bases fitting TRBD1. The CDR3 sequence is 15 residues long. Trimming cost V 3 bases and J 8 bases; bases outside gene matches: 12. Germline values: CDR1 MNHEY, CDR2 SVGEGT. The CDR3 is CASSYIPTGASGYTF. CDR3 bases: TGTGCCAGCAGTTATATCCCCACAGGGGCGTCCGGCTACACCTTC.

This clonotype was detected only a few times. This chain joins TRBV20-1 and TRBJ2-7, with D tentatively TRBD1 or TRBD2 (6 bases each). The germline CDR1 and CDR2 sequences are DFQATT and SNEGSKA (reference sequence). Trimming stripped 6 bases from V and 2 bases from J, with 11 bases between. The CDR3 contains 12 residues. The CDR3 spells CSASGDTYEQYF. The DNA for the CDR3 is TGCAGTGCCTCGGGGGACACCTACGAGCAGTACTTC.